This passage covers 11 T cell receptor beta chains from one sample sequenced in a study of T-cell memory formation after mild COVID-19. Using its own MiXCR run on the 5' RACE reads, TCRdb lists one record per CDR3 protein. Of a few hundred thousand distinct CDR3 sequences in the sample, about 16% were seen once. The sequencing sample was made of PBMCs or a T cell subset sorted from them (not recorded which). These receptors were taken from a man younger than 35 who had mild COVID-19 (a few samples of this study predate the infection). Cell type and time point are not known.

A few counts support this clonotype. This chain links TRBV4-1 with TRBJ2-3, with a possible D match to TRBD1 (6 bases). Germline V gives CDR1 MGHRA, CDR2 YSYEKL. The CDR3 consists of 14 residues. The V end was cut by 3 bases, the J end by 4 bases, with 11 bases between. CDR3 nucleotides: TGCGCCAGCAGCCAGGGACAAAGTCCAGATACGCAGTATTTT. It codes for CASSQGQSPDTQYF.

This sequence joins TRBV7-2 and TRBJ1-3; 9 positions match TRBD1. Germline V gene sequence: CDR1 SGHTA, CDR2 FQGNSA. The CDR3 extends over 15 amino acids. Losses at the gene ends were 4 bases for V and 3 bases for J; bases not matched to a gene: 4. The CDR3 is CASSSRTGVGNTIYF. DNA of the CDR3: TGTGCCAGCAGCTCCCGGACAGGGGTTGGAAACACCATATATTTT.

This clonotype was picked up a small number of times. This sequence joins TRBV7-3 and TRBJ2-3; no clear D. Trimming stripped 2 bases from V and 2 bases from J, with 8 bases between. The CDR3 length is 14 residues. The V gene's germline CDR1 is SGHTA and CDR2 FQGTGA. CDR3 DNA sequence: TGTGCCAGCAGCTTATCGGCGGTCACAGATACGCAGTATTTT. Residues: CASSLSAVTDTQYF.

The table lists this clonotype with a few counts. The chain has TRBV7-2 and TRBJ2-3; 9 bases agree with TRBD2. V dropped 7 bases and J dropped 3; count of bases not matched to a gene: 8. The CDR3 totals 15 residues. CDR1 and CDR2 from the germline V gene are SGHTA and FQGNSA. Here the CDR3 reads CASTLRRGGTDTQYF. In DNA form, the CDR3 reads TGTGCCAGCACCCTTCGGCGGGGGGGAACAGATACGCAGTATTTT. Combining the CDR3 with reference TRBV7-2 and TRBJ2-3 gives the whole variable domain GAGVSQSPSNKVTEKGKDVELRCDPISGHTALYWYRQSLGQGLEFLIYFQGNSAPDKSGLPSDRFSAERTGGSVSTLTIQRTQQEDSAVYLCASTLRRGGTDTQYFGPGTRLTVL.

The CDR3 spells CASSISVREQPQHF. The CDR3 DNA is TGTGCCAGCAGCATATCCGTCAGGGAACAACCCCAGCATTTT. This sequence joins TRBV27 and TRBJ1-5; a possible D gene is TRBD1 (5 bases). This CDR3 has 14 amino acids. V was pared by 6 bases and J by 10 bases, with 19 bases between. The germline V gene has CDR1 MNHEY and CDR2 SMNVEV (reference sequence).

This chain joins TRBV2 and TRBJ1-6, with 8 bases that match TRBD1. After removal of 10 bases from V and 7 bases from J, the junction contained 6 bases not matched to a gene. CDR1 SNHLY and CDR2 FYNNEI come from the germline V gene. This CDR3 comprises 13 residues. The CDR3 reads CATAGTGNSPLHF. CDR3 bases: TGTGCCACGGCCGGGACAGGAAATTCACCCCTCCACTTT. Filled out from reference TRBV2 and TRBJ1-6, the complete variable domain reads EPEVTQTPSHQVTQMGQEVILRCVPISNHLYFYWYRQILGQKVEFLVSFYNNEISEKSEIFDDQFSVERPDGSNFTLKIRSTKLEDSAMYFCATAGTGNSPLHFGNGTRLTVT.

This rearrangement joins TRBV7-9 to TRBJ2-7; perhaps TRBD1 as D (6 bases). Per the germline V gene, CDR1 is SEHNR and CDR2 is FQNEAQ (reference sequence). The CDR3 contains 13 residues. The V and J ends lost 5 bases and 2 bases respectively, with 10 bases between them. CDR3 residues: CASSPGQPYEQYF. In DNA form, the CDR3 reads TGTGCCAGCAGCCCGGGACAACCCTACGAGCAGTACTTC.

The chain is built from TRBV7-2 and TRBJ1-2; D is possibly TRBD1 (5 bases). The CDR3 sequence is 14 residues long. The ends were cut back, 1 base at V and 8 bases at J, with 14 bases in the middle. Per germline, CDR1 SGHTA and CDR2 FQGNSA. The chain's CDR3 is CASSLGGGGGGYTF. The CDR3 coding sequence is TGTGCCAGCAGCTTAGGAGGAGGCGGGGGAGGCTACACCTTC.

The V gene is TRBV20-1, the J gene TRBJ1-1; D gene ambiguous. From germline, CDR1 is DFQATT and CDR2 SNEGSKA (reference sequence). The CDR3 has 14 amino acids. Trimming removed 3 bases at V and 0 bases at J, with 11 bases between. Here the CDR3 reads CSASKNRMNTEAFF. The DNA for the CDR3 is TGCAGTGCTAGCAAGAACCGCATGAACACTGAAGCTTTCTTT.

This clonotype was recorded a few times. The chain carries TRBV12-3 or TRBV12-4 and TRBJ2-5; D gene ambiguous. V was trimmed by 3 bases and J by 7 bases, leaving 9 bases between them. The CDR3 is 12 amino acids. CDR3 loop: CASSFGFGTQYF. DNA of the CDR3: TGTGCCAGCAGTTTTGGTTTTGGGACCCAGTACTTC.

The CDR3 nucleotides read TGTGCCAGCAGCCCCCACGGGACTAGCGTCACCGGGGAGCTGTTTTTT. As protein: CASSPHGTSVTGELFF. The chain is built from TRBV7-2 and TRBJ2-2; 10 bases match TRBD2. V dropped 5 bases and J dropped 4; count of bases not matched to a gene: 7. CDR1 and CDR2 (germline): SGHTA, FQGNSA. This CDR3 is 16 amino acids long.